The entry below gives a single T cell receptor beta chain sequence along with its context. What this receptor recognizes is not known. No base quality values were provided; no much bigger clone lies one nucleotide off. V is pared back by 2 bases and J by 4 bases, with 11 bases lying between the germline termini. Via the germline V gene, CDR1 is MDHEN and CDR2 SYDVKM. The CDR3 spans 15 residues, from the cysteine through the phenylalanine. The entry retains the CDR3 DNA only, 45 bases that are in frame from base 1. The entry originates in a study of T cell clonotyping in hematopoietic cell transplantation (dated by TCRdb to the early 2020s). Looking at the study overall: A total of 110 to 150 blood samples were collected in the study from a few dozen consecutive transplant recipients and their related donors. Recruitment of patients ran from late 2015 to early 2017, and follow-up continued until late 2020 or until death.

The time point label, as the study defines it: 180 days after allo-HCT. Recipient blood was collected about 28 days before transplant and at days 30, 100 and 180 after transplant. Nuclei Lysis Solution was used to extract genomic DNA from fresh or cryopreserved unfractionated peripheral blood mononuclear cells. The immunoSEQ assay, a bias-controlled multiplex PCR with V- and J-specific primers, was used to amplify TCR beta CDR3 regions from genomic DNA. A second PCR step added a proprietary barcode and Illumina adapter sequences to the CDR3 amplicons. An Illumina MiSeq instrument was used for sequencing of the CDR3 libraries. The authors processed their data as follows. Export and quality control were handled in immunoSEQ Analyzer 3.0, while downstream analyses relied on R Bioconductor and Immunarch. Only productive rearrangements within the normalized downsampled data set were used in the calculation of repertoire metrics. Clonotypes larger than 5 templates in the normalized cohort were defined as pathologically expanded. The Inverse Simpson Index served as the measure of repertoire diversity. To capture all clonotypes, the CMV-specificity analyses were run on the non-normalized data set. Here the immuneACCESS table is served through TCRdb, limited to in-frame sequences with V and J called. Missing clones are a known gap in these copies; in checked studies unresolved V genes cover under half, and the rest lacks a known reason. V and J calls and clone size are given by that table; D and trimming were obtained from the DNA. The table for this sample lists 9,500 to 11,000 clones; around 86% of them were counted only once. The leading ten clones occupy around 40% of the sample.

Overall results and qualifications from the work: Only a small fraction of recipient repertoires overlapped donor repertoires, with over 97% appearing de novo at the given depth. Sample size was limited, and cells were not sorted, so CD4 and CD8 repertoire contributions could not be separated. Inverse Simpson Index values from donors and from recipients before transplant predicted broader TCR repertoire diversity after transplant. A decrease in recipient TCR diversity was observed after transplant, and a progressive increase in pathologically expanded clonotypes was seen from day 30 to day 180.

The sequence is built from TRBV28 and TRBJ2-2; the D gene remains uncertain. The source was PBMCs, collected 180 days after allogeneic stem cell transplant. This TCR came from a male patient between 55 and 70 years old who had an allogeneic stem cell transplant from an unrelated donor, so the T cells may come from the graft donor. Some clones in this sample may be carry-over from other donors' samples. The CDR3 loop reads CASSLVGWGTGELFF. In nucleotide form, the sequence is TGTGCCAGCAGTTTAGTCGGGTGGGGCACCGGGGAGCTGTTTTTT. Joined to the reference TRBV28 and TRBJ2-2 proteins, this CDR3 gives the full variable domain: DVKVTQSSRYLVKRTGEKVFLECVQDMDHENMFWYRQDPGLGLRLIYFSYDVKMKEKGDIPEGYSVSREKKERFSLILESASTNQTSMYLCASSLVGWGTGELFFGEGSRLTVL.